This T cell receptor (beta chain) was retrieved from a study of blood T cell dynamics during melanoma immunotherapy. Study in general: Metastatic melanoma patients received first-line pembrolizumab or nivolumab plus ipilimumab.

The CDR3 is 19 amino acids. From germline, CDR1 is SGHRS and CDR2 YFSETQ. The V end was cut by 2 bases, the J end by 5 bases, with 26 bases between. Documented time point: pre-treatment baseline. Sampling occurred pretreatment (T0) and at week 3 (W3), after cycle one of checkpoint blockade. Method: immunoSEQ multiplex PCR; TCRdb's copy keeps in-frame clones and lacks some. The data show a few thousand clones, more than 95% seen once. The V call is TRBV5-1, the J call TRBJ2-1; D possibly uses TRBD1 or TRBD2 (6 bases each). Sequences were derived from effector memory CD8+ T cells from blood, sampled from a patient treated with checkpoint blockade. This clonotype was sampled from a human donor with melanoma. Written as DNA, the CDR3 is TGCGCCAGCAGCTTAACGTCGGGGGCGACTAGGGAATTAAACAATGAGCAGTTCTTC. Its protein is CASSLTSGATRELNNEQFF.